Here is one T cell receptor beta chain with its context. The data are from a study of blood T cell repertoires in COVID-19. Study details: Specimens from acute and convalescent COVID-19 originated in the United States, Italy and Spain. Sources were T cells, B-cell-depleted T cells, or PBMCs; the material itself was cDNA or gDNA.

Source study methods: Reference gene primer amplification gave estimated nucleated cell counts. Clones were read by immunoSEQ multiplex PCR, and TCRdb kept only the in-frame ones, dropping some. V, J and clone size are those of that table, while D and trimming were read from the DNA. The sample holds more than 85,000 clones, around nine tenths seen once. The germline V and J ends were trimmed by 4 bases and 3 bases, with 11 bases remaining between them. Germline lookup yields CDR1 LGHDT and CDR2 YNNKEL (reference sequence). The CDR3 runs 14 residues. The TCR comes from a man between 65 and 79 years old with acute or convalescent COVID-19. The chain uses TRBV3-1 (or the pseudogene TRBV3-2) and TRBJ2-3, with a weak D call TRBD2 (6 bases). The specimen sequenced was peripheral blood. CDR3 residues: CASSPRGTTDTQYF. CDR3 sequence (DNA): TGTGCCAGCAGCCCTCGGGGGACGACAGATACGCAGTATTTT.